One sample yielded the 32 T cell receptor beta chains listed below, sequenced in a study of identical twins. TCRdb redid the calling of the 5' RACE reads with MiXCR, one entry per CDR3 protein. This repertoire shows roughly 250,000 distinct CDR3 sequences, 5.5% to 7% found once; its top ten account for 3.5% to 4%. These data were also reused for a study on yellow fever vaccine responses in identical twins.

Sequenced material: memory (CD45RO+) T cells sorted from blood. The receptors originated from a woman between 18 and 29 years old in good health.

This clonotype was observed many times. V and J are TRBV25-1 and TRBJ2-7, with 7 bases that match TRBD2. The J segment lost 5 bases and the V segment lost 10 bases, leaving 11 bases of the junction unmatched. The V gene's germline CDR1 is MGHDK and CDR2 SYGVNS. The CDR3 contains 13 residues. The CDR3 spells CAKRTRNNHEQYF. The DNA of the CDR3 is TGTGCCAAAAGGACTAGAAACAACCACGAGCAGTACTTC.

This clonotype showed up many times. V gene TRBV2 combines with J gene TRBJ2-3, with D uncertain. The CDR3 has 13 residues. From germline, CDR1 is SNHLY and CDR2 FYNNEI. The V end lost 4 bases, the J end lost 6 bases, and 11 bases lay between the germline ends. DNA for the CDR3: TGTGCCAGCAGTGGCCCGTCTACGGATACGCAGTATTTT. This sequence encodes CASSGPSTDTQYF.

This clonotype has just a few counts. The CDR3 DNA reads as TGTGCCAGCAGCCAGGCGGGGGCCTCCTACAATGAGCAGTTCTTC. It encodes CASSQAGASYNEQFF. The chain employs TRBV14 and TRBJ2-1, with D maybe TRBD2 (7 bases). V shed 3 bases and J shed 0 bases, with 9 bases lying between them. The germline gives CDR1 SGHDN, CDR2 FVKESK. This CDR3 spans 15 amino acids.

This clonotype was detected a few times. CDR3 in amino acids: CALGAGTGDYGYTF. In DNA form, the CDR3 reads TGTGCCCTCGGGGCCGGGACAGGGGACTATGGCTACACCTTC. The gene calls are TRBV10-3 and TRBJ1-2; 10 bases map to TRBD1. J gave up 3 bases and V 11 bases, and 9 bases lay outside the gene matches. The CDR3 has 14 residues. Germline V gene sequence: CDR1 ENHRY, CDR2 SYGVKD.

V and J are TRBV7-2 and TRBJ2-5; TRBD1 is a possible D gene (5 bases). CDR1 and CDR2 from the germline V gene are SGHTA and FQGNSA. V gave up 4 bases and J gave up 4 bases, with 16 bases separating them. This CDR3 is built from 15 residues. CDR3 sequence: CASSSPPQGIETQYF. The CDR3, as DNA: TGTGCCAGCAGCTCCCCCCCTCAGGGCATAGAGACCCAGTACTTC.

The rearrangement uses TRBV5-1 and TRBJ2-5; 8 bases match TRBD1. This CDR3 comprises 14 residues. Germline CDR1 SGHRS, CDR2 YFSETQ. Trimming took 4 bases from V and 7 from J; bases not matched to a gene: 9. The CDR3, as DNA: TGCGCCAGCAGCGAGGACAGGGAAGGGGGGACCCAGTACTTC. This translates into CASSEDREGGTQYF. Variable domain in full (rest from reference TRBV5-1 and TRBJ2-5): KAGVTQTPRYLIKTRGQQVTLSCSPISGHRSVSWYQQTPGQGLQFLFEYFSETQRNKGNFPGRFSGRQFSNSRSEMNVSTLELGDSALYLCASSEDREGGTQYFGPGTRLLVL.

This clonotype showed up just a few times. Here the CDR3 DNA reads TGTGCCAGCAGTCGGACAGGGAAAAGGGAGCAGTACTTC. Translation gives CASSRTGKREQYF. The chain combines TRBV12-3 or TRBV12-4 with TRBJ2-7; TRBD1 matches at 8 bases. The ends lost 5 bases at V and 7 bases at J; junction bases unmatched: 7. The CDR3 loop spans 13 amino acids.

In this sample, this clonotype turned up many times. The V call is TRBV12-3 or TRBV12-4, the J call TRBJ2-3; D possibly corresponds to TRBD2 (5 bases). V was trimmed by 6 bases and J by 0 bases, leaving 7 bases between them. The CDR3 extends over 13 amino acids. CDR3 residues: CASRPGSTDTQYF. CDR3 nucleotide sequence: TGTGCCAGCAGACCGGGGAGCACAGATACGCAGTATTTT.

At least ten counts were recorded for this clonotype. The CDR3 nucleotides are TGTGCCAGCAGCCCTTCCGGGACAGGGAGAGAGCCCCAGCATTTT. It specifies CASSPSGTGREPQHF. The rearrangement joins TRBV12-3 or TRBV12-4 to TRBJ1-5, with TRBD1 matching 9 bases. The trim removed 6 bases at V and 8 bases at J, leaving 11 bases unmatched. The CDR3 consists of 15 residues.

The genes are TRBV5-1 and TRBJ2-4; 10 nucleotides agree with TRBD1. Germline trimming cut 4 bases from V and 5 bases from J; bases unmatched to any gene: 3. Germline CDR1 SGHRS, CDR2 YFSETQ. This CDR3 spans 14 amino acids. CDR3 sequence reads: CASSPGTGENIQYF. The CDR3 region has the DNA TGCGCCAGCAGCCCGGGGACAGGGGAAAACATTCAGTACTTC.

This clonotype was recorded a few times. The V gene is TRBV10-3, the J gene TRBJ2-2; TRBD1 matches 9 bases. V lost 5 bases and J lost 6; bases outside the gene matches: 7. The CDR3 has 15 residues. The germline V gene has CDR1 ENHRY and CDR2 SYGVKD. The DNA for the CDR3 is TGTGCCATCAGTCCCGGGACAGGGACCGCCGGGGAGCTGTTTTTT. The encoded protein is CAISPGTGTAGELFF.

The CDR3 DNA is TGTGCCAGCAGTTTGGGGCACCCTAGCAATCAGCCCCAGCATTTT. Its protein is CASSLGHPSNQPQHF. The chain has TRBV28 and TRBJ1-5; D perhaps matches TRBD1 (5 bases). V was pared by 3 bases and J by 0 bases, with 9 bases between. Germline CDR1 and CDR2: MDHEN and SYDVKM. CDR3 length: 15 residues.

This clonotype was seen at least ten times. V gene TRBV12-3 or TRBV12-4 combines with J gene TRBJ2-2; D is possibly TRBD1 (5 bases). This CDR3 is 12 amino acids long. V dropped 2 bases and J dropped 8 bases, with 6 bases sitting between them. The CDR3 reads CASSLQGGELFF. CDR3 DNA sequence: TGTGCCAGCAGTTTACAGGGAGGGGAGCTGTTTTTT.

In its sample, this clonotype was seen a few times. An end of the junction differs from the germline gene, which may be a read error. The CDR3, as DNA: TGTGCCAGCAGCTTGGCTAACGAAAAACTGTTTTTT. This translates into CASSLANEKLFF. The chain joins TRBV5-5 to TRBJ1-4; D ambiguous. The CDR3 is made up of 12 amino acids. The germline CDR1 and CDR2 sequences are SGHKS and YYEKEE (reference sequence).

V gene TRBV15 combines with J gene TRBJ2-2; D is unclear. The V gene lost 1 base and the J gene lost 1 base, with 4 bases spanning the gap. CDR1 and CDR2 from the germline V gene are LNHNV and YYDKDF (reference sequence). The CDR3 is 14 residues long. The CDR3 is CATSRVGNTGELFF. CDR3 nucleotides: TGTGCCACCAGCAGAGTTGGGAACACCGGGGAGCTGTTTTTT.

Note on this clonotype: Given a much more abundant clone one base away, this may be a read error. The rearrangement links TRBV12-3 or TRBV12-4 to TRBJ2-7; 9 nucleotides match TRBD2. The junction had 8 bases not matched to a gene; V was cut back by 3 bases and J by 5 bases. The CDR3 consists of 15 residues. CDR3 sequence: CASSFGSGRLDEQYF. DNA for the CDR3: TGTGCCAGCAGTTTTGGTAGCGGGAGATTGGACGAGCAGTACTTC.

In its sample, this clonotype was seen a few times. V is TRBV7-7 and J is TRBJ2-1; 7 bases agree with TRBD1. Germline assignment: CDR1 SSHAT and CDR2 FNYEAQ (reference sequence). V was pared by 5 bases and J by 6 bases, with 7 bases of the junction left unmatched. This CDR3 contains 14 residues. For the CDR3, the DNA is TGTGCCAGCAGCCCGGACAGGTGGGGCAATGAGCAGTTCTTC. Protein: CASSPDRWGNEQFF.

The table lists this clonotype with a few counts. CDR3 bases: TGTGCCAGCAGTCAATGGTCTCAGGGGTATGGCTACACCTTC. Translated, it gives CASSQWSQGYGYTF. The rearrangement links TRBV28 to TRBJ1-2, with D possibly being TRBD1 (6 bases). This CDR3 is built from 14 residues. Trimming shortened V by 5 bases and J by 5 bases, and 15 bases separated the two germline ends. The germline CDR1 and CDR2 sequences are MDHEN and SYDVKM.

This clonotype was counted only a few times. The chain employs TRBV6-4 and TRBJ2-3, with D uncertain. Trimming shortened V by 0 bases and J by 0 bases, and 4 bases separated the two germline ends. Germline V CDR1 and CDR2: MRHNA, SNTAGT. The CDR3 is made up of 14 amino acids. CDR3 residues: CASSDSKSTDTQYF. The CDR3 nucleotides are TGTGCCAGCAGTGACTCGAAAAGCACAGATACGCAGTATTTT.

This clonotype was counted only a few times. The rearrangement uses TRBV28 and TRBJ2-3; D remains unclear. This CDR3 region has 16 residues. With 5 bases removed from V and 4 bases from J, the gap between germline ends came to 19 bases. Looked up from germline, CDR1 is MDHEN and CDR2 is SYDVKM. DNA of the CDR3: TGTGCCAGCAGTCCCGCCGGTTCGGGCGGCGCAGATACGCAGTATTTT. Amino acids: CASSPAGSGGADTQYF.

This clonotype was seen more than once but under ten times. The junction departs from germline at one end; a sequencing error may be responsible. The chain carries TRBV11-2 and TRBJ2-3; D assignment may be TRBD1 or TRBD2 (5 bases each). Per germline, CDR1 SGHAT and CDR2 FQNNGV. The CDR3 spans 13 residues. The CDR3 is CASSLPGRYTQYF. CDR3 coding DNA: TGTGCCAGTAGCTTACCGGGGCGGTATACGCAGTATTTT.

This clonotype was detected ten times or more. The DNA for the CDR3 is TGTGCCAGCATCTCCCACGGGTCCCTGACAAACAATGAGCAGTTCTTC. This codes for CASISHGSLTNNEQFF. The rearrangement links TRBV28 to TRBJ2-1; no clear D. The length of the CDR3 is 16 residues. V was pared by 7 bases and J by 5 bases, with 21 bases between. Germline V CDR1 and CDR2: MDHEN, SYDVKM.

This clonotype occurred a few times. CDR3 sequence (DNA): TGCAGTGCTAGCCCCCTAGCGGGACGGGAGACCCAGTACTTC. Translating gives CSASPLAGRETQYF. The chain combines TRBV20-1 with TRBJ2-5; TRBD2 matches 9 bases. Germline loops: CDR1 DFQATT, CDR2 SNEGSKA (reference sequence). The CDR3 has 14 amino acids. Trimming at V came to 3 bases and at J to 5 bases, leaving 7 bases not matched to a gene.

This clonotype turned up a few times. V usage is TRBV28 and J usage is TRBJ2-5, with D perhaps matching TRBD2 (5 bases). Germline V gene data show CDR1 as MDHEN and CDR2 as SYDVKM. This CDR3 comprises 12 residues. Trimming removed 4 bases from V and 3 bases from J, with 6 bases in between. The CDR3 spells CASSSREETQYF. CDR3 bases: TGTGCCAGCAGTTCGCGGGAAGAGACCCAGTACTTC.

The table lists this clonotype with many counts. The chain carries TRBV20-1 and TRBJ1-1; D gene ambiguous. This CDR3 contains 9 residues. The V end was cut by 4 bases, the J end by 7 bases, with 4 bases between. Looked up from germline, CDR1 is DFQATT and CDR2 is SNEGSKA (reference sequence). DNA for the CDR3: TGCAGTGCTAATAATGAAGCTTTCTTT. It codes for CSANNEAFF.

This clonotype was seen only a few times. The genes are TRBV28 and TRBJ1-1; D remains unclear. Germline assignment: CDR1 MDHEN and CDR2 SYDVKM. This CDR3 has 15 residues. Trimming pared 4 bases from V and 4 bases from J, leaving 16 bases between. DNA of the CDR3: TGTGCCAGCAGTTCAGGAGGGTACTTTATCACTGAAGCTTTCTTT. It specifies CASSSGGYFITEAFF.

This clonotype was counted between two and nine times. This chain joins TRBV7-6 and TRBJ1-6, with D perhaps matching TRBD1 (6 bases). V was pared by 2 bases and J by 9 bases, with 20 bases between. The CDR3 loop spans 17 amino acids. Germline loops: CDR1 SGHVS, CDR2 FNYEAQ. CDR3 loop: CASSLKDPGASGSPLHF. The CDR3 region has the DNA TGTGCCAGCAGCTTAAAGGACCCAGGGGCCTCAGGTTCACCCCTCCACTTT.

This clonotype was found a few times. This CDR3 is CASSRSGAGTDTQYF. The CDR3 nucleotides read TGTGCCAGCAGCAGATCTGGAGCGGGCACAGATACGCAGTATTTT. The chain combines TRBV5-6 with TRBJ2-3, with a possible D match to TRBD2 (5 bases). Per the germline V gene, CDR1 is SGHDT and CDR2 is YYEEEE. This CDR3 has 15 amino acids. V lost 4 bases to trimming and J lost 1 base, with 13 bases between them.

This rearrangement joins TRBV5-6 to TRBJ2-2, with 11 bases lining up with TRBD2. CDR1 and CDR2 from the germline V gene are SGHDT and YYEEEE. Losses at the gene ends were 6 bases for V and 2 bases for J; bases not matched to a gene: 6. The CDR3 has 16 residues. The CDR3 is CASTVTSGANTGELFF. The CDR3 coding sequence is TGTGCCAGCACCGTGACTAGCGGGGCCAACACCGGGGAGCTGTTTTTT.

This clonotype was seen a few times. The chain is built from TRBV6-1 and TRBJ2-1; 7 nucleotides match TRBD2. V shed 6 bases, J shed 4 bases, and the junction held 12 bases outside the gene matches. CDR1 and CDR2 from the germline V gene are MNHNS and SASEGT. The CDR3 consists of 16 residues. CDR3 sequence reads: CASSREGGGSYNEQFF. For the CDR3, the DNA is TGTGCCAGCAGCAGGGAGGGAGGAGGATCTTACAATGAGCAGTTCTTC.

This clonotype was picked up a small number of times. This chain uses TRBV14 with TRBJ2-3, with TRBD2 matching 9 bases. CDR1 and CDR2 from the germline V gene are SGHDN and FVKESK. The V gene end was trimmed by 2 bases and the J gene end by 2 bases; junction bases not matched to a gene: 5. The CDR3 sequence is 16 residues long. CDR3 bases: TGTGCCAGCAGCCAACTTGGACTAGCGTCCACAGATACGCAGTATTTT. As protein: CASSQLGLASTDTQYF.

This clonotype has a count of ten or more. The V and J genes are TRBV5-1 and TRBJ2-1; 9 bases align to TRBD2. Germline values: CDR1 SGHRS, CDR2 YFSETQ. The CDR3 loop spans 16 amino acids. The V segment lost 4 bases and the J segment 5 bases; nucleotides outside the gene matches: 10. Here the CDR3 reads CASSAGLTSGNNEQFF. CDR3 DNA: TGCGCCAGCAGCGCGGGACTGACTAGCGGAAACAATGAGCAGTTCTTC.